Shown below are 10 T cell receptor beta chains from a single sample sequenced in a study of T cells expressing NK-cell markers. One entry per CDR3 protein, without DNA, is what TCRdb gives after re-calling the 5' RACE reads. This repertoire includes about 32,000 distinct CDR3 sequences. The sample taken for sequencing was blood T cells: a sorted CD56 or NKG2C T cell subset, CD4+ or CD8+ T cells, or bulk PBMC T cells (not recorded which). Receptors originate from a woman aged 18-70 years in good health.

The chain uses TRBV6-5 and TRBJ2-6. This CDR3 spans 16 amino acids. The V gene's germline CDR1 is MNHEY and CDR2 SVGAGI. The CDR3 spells CASSHSQGSGANVLTF.

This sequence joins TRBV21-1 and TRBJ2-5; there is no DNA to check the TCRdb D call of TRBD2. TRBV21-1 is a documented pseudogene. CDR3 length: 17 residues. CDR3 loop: CASSKCFGGPNQETQYF.

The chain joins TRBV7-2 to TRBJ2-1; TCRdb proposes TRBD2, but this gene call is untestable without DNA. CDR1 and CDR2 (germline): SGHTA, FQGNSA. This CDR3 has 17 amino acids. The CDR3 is CASSLGISSGVRNEQFF.

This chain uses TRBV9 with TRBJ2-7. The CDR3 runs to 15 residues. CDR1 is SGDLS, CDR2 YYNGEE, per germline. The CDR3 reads CASSVSSGSSYEQYF.

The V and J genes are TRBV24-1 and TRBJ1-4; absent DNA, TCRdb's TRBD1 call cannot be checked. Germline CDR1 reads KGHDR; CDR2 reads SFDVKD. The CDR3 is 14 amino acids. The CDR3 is CATSARDGNEKLFF.

CDR3: CASSLFSGAYEQYF. The chain is built from TRBV27 and TRBJ2-7; without DNA, the TCRdb call of TRBD2 cannot be checked. The CDR3 is 14 residues long. CDR1 and CDR2 from the germline V gene are MNHEY and SMNVEV (reference sequence).

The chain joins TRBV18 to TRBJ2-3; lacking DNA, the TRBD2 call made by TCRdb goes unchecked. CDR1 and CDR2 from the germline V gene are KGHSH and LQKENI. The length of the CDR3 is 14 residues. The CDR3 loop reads CASWGLATTDTQYF. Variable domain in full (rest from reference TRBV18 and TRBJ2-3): NAGVMQNPRHLVRRRGQEARLRCSPMKGHSHVYWYRQLPEEGLKFMVYLQKENIIDESGMPKERFSAEFPKEGPSILRIQQVVRGDSAAYFCASWGLATTDTQYFGPGTRLTVL.

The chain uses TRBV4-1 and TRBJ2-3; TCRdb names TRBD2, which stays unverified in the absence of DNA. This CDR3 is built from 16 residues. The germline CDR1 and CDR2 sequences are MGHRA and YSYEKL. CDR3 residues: CASSQEKRGGTDTQYF.

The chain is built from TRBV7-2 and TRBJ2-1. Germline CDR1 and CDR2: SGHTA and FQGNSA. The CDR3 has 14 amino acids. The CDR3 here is CASSPAGSHNEQFF. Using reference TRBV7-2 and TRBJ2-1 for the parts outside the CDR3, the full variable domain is GAGVSQSPSNKVTEKGKDVELRCDPISGHTALYWYRQSLGQGLEFLIYFQGNSAPDKSGLPSDRFSAERTGGSVSTLTIQRTQQEDSAVYLCASSPAGSHNEQFFGPGTRLTVL.

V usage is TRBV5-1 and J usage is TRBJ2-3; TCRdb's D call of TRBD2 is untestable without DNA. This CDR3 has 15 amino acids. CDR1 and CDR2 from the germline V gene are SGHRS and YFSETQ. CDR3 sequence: CASSSGPSSTDTQYF. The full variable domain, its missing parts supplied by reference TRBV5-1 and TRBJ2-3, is KAGVTQTPRYLIKTRGQQVTLSCSPISGHRSVSWYQQTPGQGLQFLFEYFSETQRNKGNFPGRFSGRQFSNSRSEMNVSTLELGDSALYLCASSSGPSSTDTQYFGPGTRLTVL.